This T cell receptor beta chain was observed in a study of spatial heterogeneity in lung cancer. Within the sample, this clonotype is medium-sized. Its cognate antigen is unknown. Findings of the study overall: Higher tumor mutation counts went along with higher counts of expanded intratumoral alpha and beta TCRs.

TCRdb fed the 5' RACE reads into MiXCR, producing one record per CDR3 protein. The data hold some 2,400 distinct CDR3 sequences, with roughly 7.4% observed a single time. The CDR3 is 11 amino acids. Germline-derived CDR1 and CDR2 are SQVTM and ANQGSEA. The germline V and J ends were trimmed by 3 bases and 9 bases, with 10 bases remaining between them. The time point: sample taken at primary tumor resection. The chain employs TRBV29-1 and TRBJ2-3; D gene unclear. The receptor was derived from a female donor with early-stage non-small cell lung cancer. The sequences come from lung tumor tissue, collected at surgery. DNA of the CDR3: TGCAGCGTTGACCTACGAGGAACGCAGTATTTT. This translates into CSVDLRGTQYF.